This T cell receptor (beta chain) was obtained from a study of early T cells in non-severe SARS-CoV-2 infection. Whole-study context: Chains stayed unpaired after sequencing of bulk RNA from unsorted whole blood. Overall study findings and caveats: The matching step, a VDJdb search, favored anti-spike CD8 responses and missed private and CD4 specificities.

This clonotype occurred a few times. Its cognate antigen is unknown. The trim removed 6 bases at V and 3 bases at J, leaving 21 bases unmatched. Germline V gene lookup returns CDR1 SQVTM and CDR2 ANQGSEA. This CDR3 contains 18 residues. Unique molecular identifiers (one per individual cDNA molecule) were attached. Each CDR3 protein is one row after TCRdb ran MiXCR on the 5' RACE reads. The table has 80,000 to 100,000 distinct CDR3 sequences, 11% to 15% seen once. The TCR was taken from an adult who was a healthcare worker with PCR-confirmed SARS-CoV-2 infection or an uninfected control (not recorded which). The sample consisted of whole blood. V is TRBV29-1 and J is TRBJ2-5; 8 bases map to TRBD1. The CDR3 region has the DNA TGCAGCGTGCCCCCGGTGACAGGGGCCGGGTTACGAAAAGAGACCCAGTACTTC. It encodes CSVPPVTGAGLRKETQYF. Combining the CDR3 with reference TRBV29-1 and TRBJ2-5 gives the whole variable domain SAVISQKPSRDICQRGTSLTIQCQVDSQVTMMFWYRQQPGQSLTLIATANQGSEATYESGFVIDKFPISRPNLTFSTLTVSNMSPEDSSIYLCSVPPVTGAGLRKETQYFGPGTRLLVL.